Given below is one T cell receptor beta chain in context. The data were obtained in a study of T cell responses to AZD1222 COVID-19 vaccine. Some clones are missing from TCRdb's copy, which holds only in-frame ones; the method was immunoSEQ multiplex PCR. The sample shows nearly 110,000 clones, roughly 87% of them seen only once. Trimming cost V 8 bases and J 3 bases, with 16 bases left between them. The CDR3 length is 14 residues. From germline, CDR1 is LGHDT and CDR2 YNNKEL (reference sequence). The TCR was taken from an adult who received the AZD1222 COVID-19 vaccine. The genes are TRBV3-1 (or the pseudogene TRBV3-2) and TRBJ1-2; D is possibly TRBD1 (6 bases). Material: peripheral blood, obtained 28 days after the second AZD1222 dose. The CDR3 DNA follows: TGTGCCAGCCAGCCATATGGGGGCGACTATGGCTACACCTTC. This encodes CASQPYGGDYGYTF.